A single sample is the source of the 2 T cell receptor beta chains below, sequenced in a study of T-cell memory formation after mild COVID-19. Via MiXCR, TCRdb re-called the 5' RACE reads, giving one row per CDR3 protein. The sample has fewer than 200,000 distinct CDR3 sequences, approximately 18% seen once. Sequences were obtained from PBMCs or a T cell subset sorted from them (not recorded which). Receptors were obtained from a man in his late teens or twenties who had mild COVID-19 (a few samples of this study predate the infection). Cell type and time point are not known.

This clonotype has only a few counts. This rearrangement joins TRBV29-1 to TRBJ2-4; 9 bases map to TRBD1. V gave up 0 bases and J gave up 12 bases; unmatched junction bases: 0. The CDR3 sequence is 11 residues long. The germline V gene encodes CDR1 SQVTM and CDR2 ANQGSEA. DNA of the CDR3: TGCAGCGTTGAAGAGGGACAGGGTCAGTACTTC. Protein product: CSVEEGQGQYF. Looking up the rest from reference TRBV29-1 and TRBJ2-4 gives the full variable domain: SAVISQKPSRDICQRGTSLTIQCQVDSQVTMMFWYRQQPGQSLTLIATANQGSEATYESGFVIDKFPISRPNLTFSTLTVSNMSPEDSSIYLCSVEEGQGQYFGAGTRLSVL.

The V call is TRBV20-1, the J call TRBJ1-5; 7 positions match TRBD1. The CDR3 is made up of 15 amino acids. The ends lost 2 bases at V and 7 bases at J; junction bases unmatched: 11. CDR1 DFQATT and CDR2 SNEGSKA come from the germline V gene (reference sequence). The CDR3 coding sequence is TGCAGTGCTAGAATGACCGGACAGGACCGACAGCCCCAGCATTTT. It specifies CSARMTGQDRQPQHF.